This entry features one T cell receptor (beta chain) sequence. This clone was seen a few times. This clone's antigen is unknown. The sample holds no much larger clone one base away, and base qualities are not on file. This entry is derived from a study of shared clonotypes between healthy human individuals (TCRdb year 2020). In the study overall: Two women and three men aged 18 to 49 years were included in the cohort. For each donor, CD4 naive and CD4 memory were each given three plates, CD8 naive was given two plates, and CD8 memory was given one plate. To estimate repertoire size and how much clonotype sharing occurs between individuals, the study deeply sequenced the blood TCR repertoires of about five healthy adults. To increase sequencing depth and limit assay-specific biases, different laboratories used diverse techniques to prepare libraries and sequence TCR repertoires. Between about 0.8 and 8.9 billion PBMCs per donor were obtained by leukapheresis. The paper's findings and limits, for the study overall: Sampling was restricted to blood, and TCR repertoires in tissue are likely to differ from TCR repertoires in blood. Because the study included a small number of donors, the genetic and exposure-history diversity represented was limited. When several donors were compared, the shared fraction of clonotypes was 5% to 6.5% for naive CD4, 3.5% to 4% for naive CD8, roughly 2.5% for memory CD4, and approximately 0.4% for memory CD8. Clonotypes shared by all four sorted-subset donors showed higher generation probabilities than non-shared clonotypes. Incomplete sequencing was indicated by rarefaction of sorted-subset datasets, despite the large sequencing depth. Pairwise subsampling led to the expectation that sequencing depth would affect the degree of clonotype sharing among donors. Estimated clonotype richness was generally larger for naive than for memory subsets.

The CDR3 covers 15 residues, taking in both the cysteine and the phenylalanine. This entry keeps only the CDR3 DNA: 45 bases, framed from base 1. Based on the germline V gene, the CDR1 and CDR2 sequences are MDHEN and SYDVKM. Trimming removed 5 bases from V and 4 bases from J; the gene matches leave 6 bases unexplained. For the CD8 naive samples, CD45RO-negative cells were positively selected for CCR7, yielding a CD45RA+CCR7+ population from which TemRA cells were excluded. Healthy HIV-negative adults with no recently reported acute infections or vaccinations were included as donors. Only Caucasian adults living in Nashville, Tennessee, USA were represented among the donors. Blood was collected by leukapheresis, and PBMCs were isolated by Ficoll-Histopaque density gradient centrifugation and then cryopreserved in liquid nitrogen vapor phase. Analytical flow cytometry was used to check the purity and quantity of each magnetically sorted T cell population. Genomic DNA was isolated from each sorted fraction and quantified by UV absorbance on a Nanodrop 2000c.

Using the deep immunoSEQ assay, multiplex PCR amplified TCR CDR3 regions from genomic DNA. For each cell subset, the extracted genomic DNA was distributed evenly across all wells of several immunoSEQ 96-well plates, and each plate served as one replicate. For sorted subsets, each replicate PCR was loaded with roughly 0.2 ug genomic DNA, equivalent to 30,000 or so T cell genomes. The purified libraries were quantified using a Qubit 3.0 fluorometer, sized with a Bioanalyzer 2100, and then quantified again using the KAPA Library Quantification kit. Each immunoSEQ 96-well plate was sequenced on its own single-read 150-cycle Illumina NextSeq 550 flow cell. On the authors' methods: Because the immunoSEQ output included only junctional sequences and no quality scores, the filtering could not be the same as the filtering used for full-length reads. To assign V/J genes and CDR3, sequences were annotated using PyIR, a Python wrapper for IgBLAST v1.9, with IMGT germline references. Any read was removed if the V/J assignment was weak (E-value above 1e-6), the CDR3 was missing, or the read contained stop codons, out-of-frame junctions, or ambiguous translated residues. V3J clonotypes were defined as sequences sharing an identical inferred V gene, J gene, and CDR3 amino acid sequence. To compute the percentage overlap between repertoires, the number of shared unique clonotypes was divided by the size of the smaller repertoire. Three approaches were used to assess repertoire richness: RTK rarefaction, the Chao1 estimator, and Recon v2.1 estimates of unobserved clonotypes. For all TCRbeta clonotypes obtained by the gDNA method from a few donors, generation probabilities were computed with OLGA. The table comes from immuneACCESS by way of TCRdb, which keeps in-frame sequences with V and J called. Part of the clones is missing from these tables; in studies checked, under half for an unresolved V gene and the rest for unknown reasons. The V and J calls and the clone size are those of that table, but D and trimming were determined from the DNA. In this sample the table shows 550,000 to 750,000 clones, about 92% of which occur a single time. Approximately 22% of the sample is taken by the ten largest.

The receptor comes from a man aged 25-40 years in good health. The specimen sequenced was naive CD8+ T cells sorted from blood. Per the publication, the cell subset or site label means: CD45RA+CCR7+. The chain uses TRBV28 and TRBJ2-5; 11 bases in the middle match TRBD1. The base sequence is TGTGCCAGCAGTCAATGGGACAGGGGGGCAGAGACCCAGTACTTC. Translated, this is CASSQWDRGAETQYF.